This T cell receptor beta chain originates from a study of blood T cell repertoires in COVID-19. Per the authors' pipeline: Estimation of nucleated cell counts was performed using reference gene primer amplification. TCRdb's table, derived via immunoSEQ multiplex PCR, lists solely in-frame clones and lacks some. V, J and clone size are those of that table, while D and trimming were read from the DNA. The sample has about 270,000 clones, approximately 92% seen once. The CDR3 runs 13 residues. Germline-derived CDR1 and CDR2 are MNHNY and SVGAGI (reference sequence). Trimming removed 6 bases at V and 1 base at J, with 9 bases between.

The clonotype was recovered from a woman aged 18-29 years who had recovered from COVID-19. The material sequenced was PBMCs or T cells enriched from blood (not recorded which). J is TRBJ1-1 and V is TRBV6-6, with TRBD1 as a possible D gene (5 bases). CDR3 coding DNA: TGTGCCAGCAGCAAAACAGGGAACACTGAAGCTTTCTTT. The encoded protein is CASSKTGNTEAFF.